This T cell receptor beta chain derives from a study of long-term antiretroviral therapy in people with HIV. The CDR3 sequence is 14 residues long. Germline V gene data show CDR1 as SGHRS and CDR2 as YFSETQ. The V gene end was trimmed by 4 bases and the J gene end by 4 bases; junction bases not matched to a gene: 7. Details on this clone: Its target is unknown.

Survey-level immunoSEQ v3.0 assays were run. The method was immunoSEQ multiplex PCR; TCRdb's version includes in-frame clones alone and lacks a portion of them. The sample includes tens of thousands of clones, approximately 80% of them seen just once. General observations from the study: HIV repertoires covered narrower CDR3 length ranges than controls did. Clones that expanded before ART (that is, prior to treatment) dominated the repertoire at all time points. Upon ART, diversity increased but remained lower than transplant donor controls.

It was in the United States that all participants with HIV were treated. This receptor was obtained from a man aged 35-49 years with HIV. Sequenced here: unsorted PBMCs, sampled 0.5 years before starting antiretroviral therapy. The V call is TRBV5-1, the J call TRBJ1-1, with 7 bases fitting TRBD1. CDR3 coding DNA: TGCGCCAGCAGCGGGGGAAGACAGGGCACTGAAGCTTTCTTT. Translating it yields CASSGGRQGTEAFF.